This TCR beta chain was recovered during a study of CD8 T cells in ankylosing spondylitis. Points from the study as a whole: Matched ankylosing spondylitis synovial fluid reportedly contained a significantly enriched population of disease-linked clones. Characteristic of ankylosing spondylitis blood, it appeared, was a TCR beta motif comprising about eight highly homologous variants. Peripheral blood samples showed relatively rare disease-linked clones, and these clones were CD8+.

Quantitative 5'-RACE with molecular barcodes produced the TCR beta libraries. MiXCR, run by TCRdb on the 5' RACE reads, gives a single entry per CDR3 protein. This table holds 350,000 or so distinct CDR3 sequences, under 8.5% found once. This clonotype was seen many times. As yet, its antigen is unknown. The receptor was derived from a male donor with ankylosing spondylitis. Sequenced sample: blood, either unsorted or a sorted T cell fraction (not recorded which).

The CDR3 spells CASSWEAGLVSGELFF. Written as DNA, the CDR3 is TGCGCCAGCAGCTGGGAAGCGGGCCTCGTGTCCGGGGAGCTGTTTTTT. The rearrangement uses TRBV5-1 and TRBJ2-2; D may be TRBD2 (6 bases). Germline CDR1 is SGHRS and CDR2 is YFSETQ. Trimming shortened V by 3 bases and J by 6 bases, and 18 bases separated the two germline ends. The CDR3 has 16 amino acids.